This TCR beta chain came from a study of blood T cell repertoires in COVID-19. Study at large: The samples span acute and convalescent COVID-19 from the United States, Italy and Spain. Sources were T cells, B-cell-depleted T cells, or PBMCs; the material itself was cDNA or gDNA.

Per the original methods: Cell counts per sample came from amplifying reference gene primers. Sequencing used immunoSEQ multiplex PCR; TCRdb keeps in-frame clones, though not all of them. The V and J calls and clone size are taken from that table; D and trimming were inferred from the DNA. The sample records roughly 95,000 clones, roughly 82% being singletons. This clone was observed a single time. The specimen was peripheral blood. The receptor comes from a man in his fifties or sixties with active or convalescent COVID-19.

The CDR3 DNA is TGCGCCAGCAGCCCGTTCGGCTACGAGCAGTACTTC. Translation: CASSPFGYEQYF. The chain links TRBV5-1 to TRBJ2-7; D not resolved. This CDR3 is 12 amino acids long. Germline V CDR1 and CDR2: SGHRS, YFSETQ. The V end was cut by 4 bases, the J end by 3 bases, with 8 bases between.